A selection of T cell receptor beta chains follows, all from one sample in a study of T-cell reconstitution after alpha-beta-depleted transplantation in children. TCRdb called the PCR reads again in MiXCR, with one record for every CDR3 protein. Of about 490,000 distinct CDR3 sequences in the sample, about 10% were seen once. The material sequenced was PBMCs, taken before TCRalphabeta/CD19-depleted stem cell transplant. The receptors were sampled from a child aged 2 to 10 with inherited bone marrow failure, due to receive a stem cell transplant. CDR3s include the opening cysteine and the closing phenylalanine or tryptophan. D genes are given only for firm matches. Clone size is not always given. Where it is, it says once, few, many or a class for expanded clones.

>many|TRBD1|TRBJ1-2|TRBV14
TGTGCCAGCATAAAAGACGACAGGGGACATGGCTACACCTTC
CASIKDDRGHGYTF
>many|-|TRBJ2-5|TRBV27
TGTGCCAGCAGTTTGTTAGGGATCCCCGAGACCCAGTACTTC
CASSLLGIPETQYF
>-|TRBD2|TRBJ2-3|TRBV11-2
TGTGCCTGCAGCGGGAGGCCGGCAGATACGCAGTATTTT
CACSGRPADTQYF
>many|TRBD2|TRBJ2-1|TRBV5-1
TGCGCCAGCAGCTTCACTAGCGGGAGGGCCTCCTACAATGAGCAGTTCTTC
CASSFTSGRASYNEQFF
>many|TRBD1|TRBJ1-4|TRBV4-1
TGCGCCAGCAGCCGACCGGACAGGGGCCCTGAAAAACTGTTTTTT
CASSRPDRGPEKLFF
>many|-|TRBJ2-4|TRBV27
TGTGCCAGCAGCCACCCCCCCAAAAACATTCAGTACTTC
CASSHPPKNIQYF
>many|-|TRBJ2-2|TRBV6-2/TRBV6-3
TGTGCCAGCAGTTACTCCCATCCCACCGGGGAGCTGTTTTTT
CASSYSHPTGELFF
>-|-|TRBJ2-1|TRBV20-1
TGCAGTGCTAGTATGAATGAGCAGTTCTTC
CSASMNEQFF
>many|TRBD2|TRBJ2-1|TRBV20-1
TGCAGTGCTAGAGATATGAGGAGCGGGAGGGAGCAGTTCTTC
CSARDMRSGREQFF
>many|-|TRBJ2-5|TRBV28
TGTGCCAGCAGACCGACGGCTCGGACGGGAGAGACCCAGTACTTC
CASRPTARTGETQYF
>-|-|TRBJ2-1|TRBV7-2
TGTGCCAGCAGCTTAGGCGGGATCACAAATGAGCAGTTCTTC
CASSLGGITNEQFF
>few|TRBD2|TRBJ2-7|TRBV7-2
TGTGCCAGCAGCTCCGATGCGGGACTAGCGGGAGGGCGTTCCCACGAGCAGTACTTC
CASSSDAGLAGGRSHEQYF
>many|-|TRBJ2-2|TRBV20-1
TGCAGTGCTAGAGCTTTAGCGGACTCCGGGGAGCTGTTTTTT
CSARALADSGELFF
>many|TRBD1|TRBJ1-2|TRBV27
TGTGCCAGCAGCCCTAACAGGGGAATTTATGATGGCTACACCTTC
CASSPNRGIYDGYTF
>many|-|TRBJ2-1|TRBV4-3
TGCGCCAGCAGCCAAGCCCTAGGCCGCCATGAGCAGTTCTTC
CASSQALGRHEQFF
>many|-|TRBJ1-2|TRBV6-2/TRBV6-3
TGTGCCAGCAGACACCCTCAGGGCCCGGAGGGCTTAGGCGGCTACACCTTC
CASRHPQGPEGLGGYTF
>many|TRBD1|TRBJ2-3|TRBV28
TGTGCCAGCAGTGTACTGACAGGGGCAGATACGCAGTATTTT
CASSVLTGADTQYF
>many|TRBD2|TRBJ2-7|TRBV7-2
TGTGCCAGCAGCCGAAGGATTAGCGGGATCGAGCAGTACTTC
CASSRRISGIEQYF
>many|TRBD1|TRBJ1-1|TRBV6-5
TGTGCCAGCAGCCGACGGGACAGGTCTTTGAACACTGAAGCTTTCTTT
CASSRRDRSLNTEAFF
>many|TRBD2|TRBJ2-1|TRBV4-3
TGCGCCAGCAGCCAAGGCCGTCTAGCGGCAGTCTACAATGAGCAGTTCTTC
CASSQGRLAAVYNEQFF
>many|-|TRBJ2-1|TRBV27
TGTGCCAGAGGGACTTGGTCCGGGACAAAAAATGAGCAGTTCTTC
CARGTWSGTKNEQFF
>many|-|TRBJ2-1|TRBV29-1
TGCAGCGTTGAGGCGCTAGCTGACCTCTCCTACAATGAGCAGTTCTTC
CSVEALADLSYNEQFF
>-|-|TRBJ2-1|TRBV12-3/TRBV12-4
TGTGCCAGCACTCTCGGTACGCAGAAGGGTGAGCAGTTCTTC
CASTLGTQKGEQFF
>many|-|TRBJ2-1|TRBV5-1
TGCGCCAGCAGCTTGTCACCGGGACCCGGGGGCAATGAGCAGTTCTTC
CASSLSPGPGGNEQFF
>many|TRBD1|TRBJ1-1|TRBV12-3/TRBV12-4
TGTGCCAGCAGCCTCACCGGGACAGCCTTGAACACTGAAGCTTTCTTT
CASSLTGTALNTEAFF